This TCR beta chain was captured in a study of blood T cell repertoires in COVID-19. Turning to the study itself: From T cells, B-cell-depleted T cells, or PBMCs came the material, which was cDNA or gDNA.

CDR3 size: 11 residues. Germline CDR1 SNHLY, CDR2 FYNNEI. V was pared by 6 bases and J by 7 bases, with 9 bases between. Some clones are missing from TCRdb's copy, which holds only in-frame ones; the method was immunoSEQ multiplex PCR. In the table there are about 280,000 clones, roughly four fifths of which are singletons. This chain links TRBV2 with TRBJ1-1; the D gene is possibly TRBD1 (6 bases). Material: PBMCs or T cells enriched from blood (not recorded which). The clonotype originates from a man aged 35-49 years who had been exposed to COVID-19. The CDR3 nucleotides are TGTGCCAGCAGACGACAGGTTGAAGCTTTCTTT. It codes for CASRRQVEAFF.